Each of the 19 T cell receptor beta chains below was sequenced from the same sample in a study of T cell responses to AZD1222 COVID-19 vaccine (dated by TCRdb to the early 2020s). The library was generated by the immunoSEQ multiplex PCR assay. In its TCRdb copy, this immuneACCESS table keeps in-frame sequences only and misses some clones. Where compared with another copy, unresolved V genes explain less than half of these, and the others have no known cause. Present in this sample are about 28,000 clones, roughly 73% of which were seen just once. Roughly 6% of the sample is in the top ten clones. The time point label of this sample denotes: baseline before first vaccination. The material sequenced was peripheral blood, taken on day 0 of AZD1222 vaccination. The receptors were gathered from an adult in good health.

There are a few counts of this clone. The rearrangement uses TRBV20-1 and TRBJ1-1, with D unclear. V was shortened by 1 base and J by 4 bases, with 4 bases between the two germline ends. The CDR3 totals 11 residues. Germline V CDR1 and CDR2: DFQATT, SNEGSKA (reference sequence). CDR3 sequence: CSARAATEAFF. Written as DNA, the CDR3 is TGCAGTGCTAGAGCGGCCACTGAAGCTTTCTTT.

This clone was seen a handful of times. V and J are TRBV6-5 and TRBJ2-1, with 8 bases aligning to TRBD2. The CDR3 length is 15 residues. Germline CDR1 is MNHEY and CDR2 is SVGAGI. Unmatched junction bases numbered 14, after V lost 8 bases and J lost 8 bases. CDR3 nucleotide sequence: TGTGCCAGCTCCGATGGGGCAGCGGGAGTACATGAGCAGTTCTTC. Its protein product is CASSDGAAGVHEQFF.

In this sample, this clone turned up a few times. The chain is built from TRBV6-5 and TRBJ1-5; TRBD1 matches 9 bases. Germline-derived CDR1 and CDR2 are MNHEY and SVGAGI. V was pared by 9 bases and J by 6 bases, with 9 bases of the junction left unmatched. CDR3 length: 14 residues. In DNA form, the CDR3 reads TGTGCCAGTTCACAGGGGGCTGGTGGTCAGCCCCAGCATTTT. Protein: CASSQGAGGQPQHF.

The genes are TRBV29-1 and TRBJ1-2; possibly TRBD1 for D (5 bases). Germline values: CDR1 SQVTM, CDR2 ANQGSEA. V was pared by 7 bases and J by 7 bases, with 22 bases between. This CDR3 has 14 amino acids. DNA for the CDR3: TGCAGCGCTTTGACGCAGGGTGGGACGGGTGGCTACACCTTC. Translating it yields CSALTQGGTGGYTF.

The V and J genes are TRBV12-3 or TRBV12-4 and TRBJ1-5; D uncertain. V shed 6 bases and J shed 1 base, with 7 bases lying between them. This CDR3 has 13 residues. The CDR3 reads CASSWMSNQPQHF. In DNA form, the CDR3 reads TGTGCCAGCAGCTGGATGAGCAATCAGCCCCAGCATTTT.

This clone was found once. This rearrangement joins TRBV14 to TRBJ1-6; 10 bases agree with TRBD1. Losses at the gene ends were 5 bases for V and 9 bases for J; bases not matched to a gene: 4. Germline assignment: CDR1 SGHDN and CDR2 FVKESK. This CDR3 has 14 amino acids. CDR3 in amino acids: CASSKGTGVSPLHF. The CDR3, as DNA: TGTGCCAGCAGCAAGGGGACAGGGGTTTCACCCCTCCACTTT.

This chain uses TRBV6-5 with TRBJ1-4; TRBD1 matches 7 bases. The ends lost 7 bases at V and 7 bases at J; junction bases unmatched: 9. The CDR3 covers 14 residues. The V gene's germline CDR1 is MNHEY and CDR2 SVGAGI. The CDR3 here is CASKKTGRSEKLFF. The CDR3 DNA sequence: TGTGCCAGCAAAAAGACAGGGAGGAGTGAAAAACTGTTTTTT.

V is TRBV28 and J is TRBJ2-2; TRBD1 aligns across 7 bases. Looked up from germline, CDR1 is MDHEN and CDR2 is SYDVKM. CDR3 size: 15 residues. With V trimmed by 4 bases and J by 3 bases, 5 bases remained unmatched. CDR3: CASSSDRIYTGELFF. Written as DNA, the CDR3 is TGTGCCAGCAGTTCGGACAGGATATACACCGGGGAGCTGTTTTTT.

The chain combines TRBV7-9 with TRBJ1-5; D remains ambiguous. V lost 1 base and J 5 bases, leaving 9 bases between the germline ends. The CDR3 covers 14 residues. CDR1 and CDR2 (germline): SEHNR, FQNEAQ (reference sequence). The CDR3 DNA is TGTGCCAGCAGCTTAGGGACTGCTGATCAGCCCCAGCATTTT. Translated: CASSLGTADQPQHF.

V is TRBV6-2 or TRBV6-3 and J is TRBJ2-7; tentatively, D is TRBD1 (6 bases). The germline V and J ends were trimmed by 5 bases and 3 bases, with 17 bases remaining between them. This CDR3 has 15 residues. Germline assignment: CDR1 MNHEY and CDR2 SVGEGT. The CDR3 protein is CASSPGAGVSYEQYV. As DNA, the CDR3 is TGTGCCAGCAGTCCCGGGGCAGGGGTGAGCTACGAGCAGTACGTC.

This clone has only a few counts. The chain couples TRBV21-1 to TRBJ1-1; the DNA was not used to check the table's D call, TRBD1. TRBV21-1 is given as a pseudogene. This CDR3 spans 19 amino acids. CDR3 residues: CASSKALPSVRPRDTEAFF. Here the CDR3 DNA reads TGTGCCAGCAGCAAAGCGCTCCCCTCAGTCCGCCCCAGGGACACTGAAGCTTTCTTT.

V and J are TRBV18 and TRBJ2-2; weak D call: TRBD1 (6 bases). There are 16 residues in the CDR3. Germline V gives CDR1 KGHSH, CDR2 LQKENI. Trimming removed 3 bases at V and 0 bases at J, with 11 bases between. The CDR3 sequence: CASSPRTASNTGELFF. As DNA, the CDR3 is TGTGCCAGCTCACCCAGGACAGCTTCGAACACCGGGGAGCTGTTTTTT.

The CDR3 DNA reads as TGTGCCAGCAGTGAAAGGACCGCCAGGGGACACAACACTGAAGCTTTCTTT. Its translation is CASSERTARGHNTEAFF. The chain is built from TRBV6-1 and TRBJ1-1; D possibly corresponds to TRBD1 (6 bases). The CDR3 covers 17 residues. Germline CDR1 is MNHNS and CDR2 is SASEGT. Trimming took 2 bases from V and 2 from J, leaving 18 bases between them.

The rearrangement links TRBV6-2 or TRBV6-3 to TRBJ1-5; D gene ambiguous. With 4 bases removed from V and 16 bases from J, the gap between germline ends came to 11 bases. This CDR3 is 10 amino acids long. Germline CDR1 MNHEY, CDR2 SVGEGT. CDR3 loop: CASSFLVGHF. The CDR3 DNA is TGTGCCAGCAGTTTCCTCGTAGGTCATTTT.

This chain connects TRBV9 to TRBJ1-1; D not resolved. The CDR3 extends over 14 amino acids. CDR1 is SGDLS, CDR2 YYNGEE, per germline. V was cut by 0 bases and J by 2 bases, with 8 bases left in between. CDR3 nucleotide sequence: TGTGCCAGCAGCGTAGGGCAGGTCAACACTGAAGCTTTCTTT. It codes for CASSVGQVNTEAFF.

This clone occurred a few times. The chain links TRBV7-8 to TRBJ2-1; TRBD2 agrees at 9 bases. CDR1 and CDR2 from the germline V gene are SGHVS and FQNEAQ. V was clipped by 2 bases and J by 6 bases; unmatched bases: 8. This CDR3 region has 16 residues. This CDR3 is CASSLISGRTPNEQFF. In DNA form, the CDR3 reads TGTGCCAGCAGCTTAATAAGCGGGAGGACCCCCAATGAGCAGTTCTTC.

This sequence joins TRBV7-2 and TRBJ2-7; TRBD2 agrees at 8 bases. V lost 4 bases to trimming and J lost 0 bases; unmatched junction nucleotides: 2. The CDR3 totals 14 residues. CDR1 is SGHTA, CDR2 FQGNSA, per germline. The CDR3 DNA follows: TGTGCCAGCAGCTGGCGGGGGGCCTCCTACGAGCAGTACTTC. Protein sequence: CASSWRGASYEQYF.

The V and J genes are TRBV6-4 and TRBJ1-1; D possibly corresponds to TRBD1 (5 bases). V was clipped by 4 bases and J by 2 bases, with 8 bases between them. This CDR3 region has 13 residues. CDR1 is MRHNA, CDR2 SNTAGT, per germline. The CDR3 reads CASSAGVNTEAFF. CDR3 sequence (DNA): TGTGCCAGCAGTGCGGGGGTAAACACTGAAGCTTTCTTT.

V usage is TRBV21-1 and J usage is TRBJ1-6; TRBD1 was called by the table and not checked on the DNA. TRBV21-1 is a recognized pseudogene. This CDR3 comprises 14 residues. The CDR3 DNA is TGTGCCAGCGGACTTTTACAGGGGGGATCACCCCTCCACTTT. It specifies CASGLLQGGSPLHF.